This T cell receptor beta chain stems from a study of T cell repertoires in cytomegalovirus infection. The junction had 8 bases not matched to a gene; V was cut back by 0 bases and J by 5 bases. CDR3 size: 16 residues. CDR1 is DFQATT and CDR2 is SNEGSKA in the germline V gene (reference sequence). TCRdb reprocessed the reads via MiXCR and lists one record per CDR3 protein. Among approximately 130,000 distinct CDR3 sequences, more than 20% were seen once, and the ten largest hold 30% to 40%. As concerns this clonotype: Its antigen is not known.

Specimen: PBMCs, sequenced either directly or after in vitro stimulation (not recorded which). V gene TRBV20-1 combines with J gene TRBJ2-1, with TRBD2 identical over 9 bases. This TCR was recovered from a human donor in good health (CMV status not recorded). Some clones in this sample may be carry-over from other donors' samples. CDR3 protein: CSARDLFAGGNNEQFF. CDR3 bases: TGCAGTGCTAGAGATCTCTTTGCGGGAGGGAACAATGAGCAGTTCTTC.